This T cell receptor beta chain emerged from a study of tumor-infiltrating lymphocytes in primary liver carcinoma. Study in general: Samples yielded about 3.5 to 7.5 million productive TCRbeta reads, similar across tissue types.

With a constant-region primer, TCR beta cDNA was made from approximately 450 ng of total RNA. Three-round nested multiplex PCR performed with slightly modified ARM-PCR produced the TCR beta libraries. The two initial PCR rounds, approximately 10 cycles each, used TRBV1-TRBV30 forward and C-beta reverse primers. Each CDR3 protein gets one entry after TCRdb re-called the multiplex PCR reads with MiXCR. The table includes around 210,000 distinct CDR3 sequences, roughly two thirds detected once. Germline-derived CDR1 and CDR2 are SGHRS and YFSETQ. The CDR3 runs to 16 residues. Germline DNA was extracted too, while blood RNA derived from unsorted whole blood. None of the patients had received treatment, and all had chronic HBV infection. This clonotype was counted only a few times. Its antigen remains unknown. One end of the junction varies from germline; a read error may be responsible. General study findings and limits: Whereas tumor region pairs overlapped more, tumor-adjacent and tumor-blood pairs overlapped less. Compared with blood, tumor repertoires held significantly more in their top 250 clones.

The TCR was taken from a woman aged 60-75 years with primary liver carcinoma and hepatitis B virus infection. The specimen sequenced was peripheral blood. This chain joins TRBV5-1 and TRBJ2-2, with 7 bases fitting TRBD2. The CDR3 region has the DNA TGCGCCAGCAGCCAGCAACCGGGACTACACACCGGGGAGCTGTTGTTT. Encoded protein: CASSQQPGLHTGELLF.